This T cell receptor beta chain is drawn from a study of human T cells and chemical hapten exposure. Study results and caveats: Patch test score was positively correlated with the counts of PT1 expanded TCRs. It should be noted that donors had alopecia, so their immune response may differ from healthy people's. Once DPC sensitization occurred, TCRs above 1 in 1000 frequency showed no change.

During construction of the library, unique molecular identifiers were attached to individual cDNA molecules for quantitative, reproducible TCR counting. TCRdb re-called the RACE reads with MiXCR, one entry per CDR3 protein. The top ten hold 1.4% of the sample, which has over 55,000 distinct CDR3 sequences, approximately 10% seen once. Concerning this clonotype: What it recognizes is unknown.

The time point denotes: patch test 3, about 24 weeks after DPC sensitization. Treatment reported: therapeutic diphenylcyclopropenone sensitization with weekly scalp DPC. Germline V gives CDR1 SNHLY, CDR2 FYNNEI. This CDR3 is built from 13 residues. V was shortened by 4 bases and J by 1 base, with 7 bases between the two germline ends. The TCR sequence derives from a woman between 45 and 65 years old with alopecia areata. Some clones in this sample may be carry-over from other donors' samples. The sample in question was whole blood, obtained in connection with sensitization to the hapten diphenylcyclopropenone (DPC). The V and J genes are TRBV2 and TRBJ1-1; no clear D gene. The CDR3 here is CASSGPENTEAFF. The CDR3 DNA sequence: TGTGCCAGCAGTGGTCCTGAGAACACTGAAGCTTTCTTT.